The 21 T cell receptor beta chains below come from one sample, sequenced in a study of cytomegalovirus exposure and HLA in healthy donors. The PCR ran on 60 Vbeta and 13 Jbeta primers. Produced via immunoSEQ multiplex PCR; TCRdb's table is partial and in-frame only. The data hold some 150,000 clones, with roughly 79% observed a single time. The sequencing sample was made of PBMCs. The receptor source for this set is a male donor in good health and CMV-seronegative.

The chain carries TRBV5-5 and TRBJ1-2; weak D call: TRBD1 (5 bases). The CDR3 loop spans 15 amino acids. Germline-derived CDR1 and CDR2 are SGHKS and YYEKEE (reference sequence). The germline V and J ends were trimmed by 0 bases and 3 bases, with 12 bases remaining between them. Written as DNA, the CDR3 is TGTGCCAGCAGCTTGGTGATCGGGGGGGACTATGGCTACACCTTC. It yields the protein CASSLVIGGDYGYTF.

A note on this clone: One junction end does not reproduce the germline sequence, and a read error may be involved. The same CDR3 arises from other DNA sequences in this sample as well. The chain has TRBV13 and TRBJ1-3; 12 bases map to TRBD1. This CDR3 is 16 amino acids long. Germline lookup yields CDR1 PRHDT and CDR2 FYEKMQ (reference sequence). The CDR3 DNA reads TGTGCCAGCAGCTCCGGGACAGGGGGCTCTGGAAACACCATATATTTC. As protein: CASSSGTGGSGNTIYF.

Only a few counts were recorded for this clone. The rearrangement uses TRBV6-5 and TRBJ2-3; no definite D call. Germline V lookup: CDR1 MNHEY, CDR2 SVGAGI. The CDR3 contains 14 residues. V was pared by 6 bases and J by 1 base, with 11 bases between. CDR3 nucleotides: TGTGCCAGCAGGCCTGCAACAGGCACAGATACGCAGTATTTT. Its translation is CASRPATGTDTQYF.

Of note for this clone: The same CDR3 arises from other DNA sequences in this sample as well. V and J are TRBV27 and TRBJ2-1, with 8 bases matching TRBD1. Germline-derived CDR1 and CDR2 are MNHEY and SMNVEV (reference sequence). Losses at the gene ends were 5 bases for V and 3 bases for J; bases not matched to a gene: 6. This CDR3 has 15 residues. Here the CDR3 DNA reads TGTGCCAGCAGTGGACAGGGAACCGGCTACAATGAGCAGTTCTTC. Translation gives CASSGQGTGYNEQFF.

Only one count was recorded for this clone. CDR3 sequence: CASSEGRAREQYF. As DNA, the CDR3 is TGTGCCAGCAGTGAGGGCAGGGCACGCGAGCAGTACTTC. The chain links TRBV2 to TRBJ2-7; D perhaps matches TRBD1 (5 bases). CDR1 and CDR2 (germline): SNHLY, FYNNEI. V lost 3 bases and J 6 bases, leaving 12 bases between the germline ends. This CDR3 spans 13 amino acids.

In this sample, this clone turned up once. This sequence joins TRBV19 and TRBJ2-7; 10 nucleotides match TRBD2. Germline CDR1 LNHDA, CDR2 SQIVND (reference sequence). Trimming removed 6 bases from V and 2 bases from J; junction bases left unmatched: 7. This CDR3 comprises 15 residues. The CDR3, as DNA: TGTGCCAGTAGACGAACTAGCGGGGCGACCTACGAGCAGTACTTC. It yields the protein CASRRTSGATYEQYF.

Only a few counts were recorded for this clone. J is TRBJ1-2 and V is TRBV5-6, with D maybe TRBD1 (5 bases). Germline V gene sequence: CDR1 SGHDT, CDR2 YYEEEE. Trimming took off 4 bases at V and 3 bases at J, with 22 bases between the two ends. CDR3 size: 17 residues. This CDR3 is CASSLLREPISYYGYTF. The DNA of the CDR3 is TGTGCCAGCAGCCTCCTCAGGGAACCGATTAGCTACTATGGCTACACCTTC.

This clone came up once. One junction end disagrees with the germline gene, perhaps due to a read error. V is TRBV19 and J is TRBJ1-1, with a possible D match to TRBD1 (5 bases). The V gene's germline CDR1 is LNHDA and CDR2 SQIVND (reference sequence). The CDR3 length is 13 residues. The CDR3 nucleotides read TGTGCCAGTAGTCTCAGGGTTAACACTGCAGCTTTCTTT. Its translation: CASSLRVNTAAFF.

The CDR3 region is CASSVGPGDYGYTF. The CDR3 nucleotides read TGTGCCAGCAGCGTAGGACCAGGGGATTATGGCTACACCTTC. V usage is TRBV9 and J usage is TRBJ1-2; the D gene is possibly TRBD1 (6 bases). CDR3 length: 14 amino acids. Between the trimmed V and J ends, which lost 0 bases and 5 bases, there was a span of 11 bases. CDR1 is SGDLS and CDR2 is YYNGEE in the germline V gene.

The V and J genes are TRBV27 and TRBJ1-2; D perhaps matches TRBD1 (5 bases). The CDR3 spans 15 residues. The germline V and J ends were trimmed by 5 bases and 0 bases, with 13 bases remaining between them. The germline V gene has CDR1 MNHEY and CDR2 SMNVEV (reference sequence). The CDR3 DNA is TGTGCCAGCAGTCCACAGGAACCCCCTAACTATGGCTACACCTTC. Amino acid sequence: CASSPQEPPNYGYTF.

In DNA form, the CDR3 reads TGTGCCAGCAGCCCGTCGGGCGGGGGTGCAACTAATGAAAAACTGTTTTTT. Translation gives CASSPSGGGATNEKLFF. V gene TRBV9 combines with J gene TRBJ1-4; D may be TRBD1 (5 bases). V was cut by 4 bases and J by 0 bases, with 16 bases left in between. The CDR3 length is 17 residues. Germline V gene data show CDR1 as SGDLS and CDR2 as YYNGEE.

The gene calls are TRBV18 and TRBJ1-1, with TRBD1 identical over 9 bases. Trimming removed 4 bases from V and 1 base from J; junction bases left unmatched: 1. The germline V gene encodes CDR1 KGHSH and CDR2 LQKENI. CDR3 length equals 14 residues. The CDR3, as DNA: TGTGCCAGCTCACTACAGGGGGCGAACACTGAAGCTTTCTTT. Translation gives CASSLQGANTEAFF.

The chain combines TRBV19 with TRBJ2-1; 10 bases map to TRBD2. Germline loops: CDR1 LNHDA, CDR2 SQIVND (reference sequence). The CDR3 extends over 16 amino acids. Unmatched junction bases numbered 10, after V lost 4 bases and J lost 7 bases. The CDR3 spells CASSTRLAGAWNEQFF. DNA of the CDR3: TGTGCCAGTAGTACCCGCCTAGCGGGAGCCTGGAATGAGCAGTTCTTC. Full variable domain (missing parts from reference TRBV19 and TRBJ2-1): DGGITQSPKYLFRKEGQNVTLSCEQNLNHDAMYWYRQDPGQGLRLIYYSQIVNDFQKGDIAEGYSVSREKKESFPLTVTSAQKNPTAFYLCASSTRLAGAWNEQFFGPGTRLTVL.

This chain links TRBV11-3 with TRBJ2-5, with 10 bases fitting TRBD1. The V gene end was trimmed by 4 bases and the J gene end by 2 bases; junction bases not matched to a gene: 10. CDR1 is SGHNT and CDR2 is YENEEA in the germline V gene. The CDR3 totals 17 residues. The CDR3 loop reads CASSSRGDRGIQETQYF. The CDR3, as DNA: TGTGCCAGCAGCTCCCGAGGGGACAGGGGCATACAAGAGACCCAGTACTTC.

This clone was picked up one time. The J gene is TRBJ1-2, the V gene TRBV7-8; 7 bases fit TRBD1. Germline V gives CDR1 SGHVS, CDR2 FQNEAQ. The CDR3 is 15 amino acids. V dropped 5 bases and J dropped 4; count of bases not matched to a gene: 10. CDR3 sequence reads: CASSGGQPVVYGYTF. CDR3 sequence (DNA): TGTGCCAGCAGCGGGGGACAGCCTGTCGTCTATGGCTACACCTTC.

The chain joins TRBV7-2 to TRBJ2-3; 12 nucleotides agree with TRBD2. Germline CDR1 reads SGHTA; CDR2 reads FQGNSA. V shed 2 bases and J 4 bases; nucleotides not matched to a gene: 1. This CDR3 contains 15 residues. CDR3 sequence (DNA): TGTGCCAGCAGCTTAAGACTAGCGGGAGCAGATACGCAGTATTTT. Amino acids: CASSLRLAGADTQYF.

The table lists this clone with a few counts. As DNA, the CDR3 is TGTGCCAGCAGCTTAGACAGGTTTACCTACAATGAGCAGTTCTTC. This gives the protein CASSLDRFTYNEQFF. V is TRBV7-2 and J is TRBJ2-1, with D perhaps TRBD1 (5 bases). V lost 1 base to trimming and J lost 2 bases, with 9 bases between them. CDR1 and CDR2 (germline): SGHTA, FQGNSA. The CDR3 sequence is 15 residues long.

This clone showed up just once. This sequence joins TRBV12-5 and TRBJ1-2; 8 bases align to TRBD1. The CDR3 is 16 residues long. The V segment lost 0 bases and the J segment 5 bases; nucleotides outside the gene matches: 8. The germline CDR1 and CDR2 sequences are LGHNT and FRNRAP. CDR3 amino acids: CASGLVPGQGRYGYTF. The DNA of the CDR3 is TGTGCTAGTGGTTTGGTCCCCGGACAGGGACGTTATGGCTACACCTTC.

This clone came up a few times. The rearrangement uses TRBV2 and TRBJ2-3, with TRBD2 identical over 10 bases. CDR3 length: 16 amino acids. V lost 5 bases to trimming and J lost 2 bases; unmatched junction nucleotides: 7. The germline gives CDR1 SNHLY, CDR2 FYNNEI. The CDR3 loop is CASSNGLAAPTDTQYF. The CDR3 nucleotides are TGTGCCAGCAGTAACGGACTAGCGGCTCCCACAGATACGCAGTATTTT.

V is TRBV27 and J is TRBJ1-4; D remains unclear. The CDR3 covers 15 residues. CDR1 and CDR2 from the germline V gene are MNHEY and SMNVEV (reference sequence). V gave up 6 bases and J gave up 8 bases, with 19 bases separating them. CDR3 amino acids: CASSLSGTLEEKLFF. The CDR3 DNA follows: TGTGCCAGCAGCCTCTCGGGTACCTTAGAAGAAAAACTGTTTTTT.

CDR3 sequence reads: CASSSADRSTDTQYF. DNA of the CDR3: TGTGCCAGCAGCTCCGCGGACAGGAGCACAGATACGCAGTATTTT. The chain carries TRBV7-2 and TRBJ2-3; 7 bases are shared with TRBD1. The junction had 4 bases not matched to a gene; V was cut back by 4 bases and J by 0 bases. Germline V gene data show CDR1 as SGHTA and CDR2 as FQGNSA. This CDR3 is built from 15 residues. Variable domain in full (rest from reference TRBV7-2 and TRBJ2-3): GAGVSQSPSNKVTEKGKDVELRCDPISGHTALYWYRQSLGQGLEFLIYFQGNSAPDKSGLPSDRFSAERTGGSVSTLTIQRTQQEDSAVYLCASSSADRSTDTQYFGPGTRLTVL.